This T cell receptor beta chain is from a study of blood T cells in healthy people across ages (dated by TCRdb to between 2014 and 2016). Regarding the research as a whole: Template switching captured roughly one uniquely barcoded TCR beta cDNA molecule per two T cells in model experiments. The study measured age-related changes in TCR beta repertoire diversity using deep sequencing normalized with unique cDNA molecular identifiers. The donors were divided into four age groups: young (average approximately 17 years), middle-aged (almost 40), aged (about 56) and long-lived (82). Using the same blood draw, the study looked at two additional independent replicas of 1 million unique cDNA reads for two donors, one aged 18 to 30 and the other aged 80 or older. To avoid experimental bias, donors of different ages were spread randomly across the sequencing lanes.

The donors were 40 or so Caucasian individuals from Russia, aged roughly 6 to 100 years, who were systemically healthy. Ten milliliters of peripheral blood were collected from each donor into EDTA-treated Vacutainer tubes. Ficoll-Paque density-gradient centrifugation was used to isolate PBMCs, with at least 6 million per sample. Total RNA, at least 6 micrograms per sample, was extracted from PBMCs with Trizol reagent. Naive CD45RAhigh/CD27high T cell percentages were measured by flow cytometry on a PBMC aliquot from every donor. The receptor library was made with 5' RACE. TCRdb shows the sequencer as Illumina HiSeq 2500. A second PCR of about 6 to 11 cycles was performed with a sample-barcoded 5' primer and a J-beta primer mix. Each TCR beta cDNA molecule received a unique molecular identifier from a template-switch 5' adaptor carrying 12 random nucleotides. Each sample yielded at least 2.5 million CDR3-containing paired-end reads. First-strand cDNA synthesis was performed from all RNA using the Mint cDNA synthesis kit, with priming by a TRBC-specific oligonucleotide. All cDNA was treated with uracil-DNA glycosylase and then went through a first 18-cycle PCR with the universal primers M1SS and BC2_uni_R. In the source study's methods: Each sample was normalized by randomly selecting 1 million high-quality reads, each carrying a distinct molecular identifier. Instead of being binned into consensus sequences, reads with shared molecular identifiers were discarded. MiTCR, run with a Q25 quality threshold and the strictest error-elimination algorithm, handled CDR3 identification, clonotype clustering and error correction. Lower-bound total TCR beta diversity was estimated with a nonparametric unseen species model using Euler transformation. TCRdb trimmed public reads at Q25 via fastp, called clones via MiXCR and kept in-frame beta chains. Each record represents a unique CDR3 protein, reported with the most common genes and DNA among its rows. TCRdb, rather than the study authors, made the V and J calls. The sample has over 600,000 distinct CDR3 sequences on record, more than 20% of them singletons. The biggest ten clones account for 3% to 4% of the sample.

On this clonotype itself: Its antigen has not been determined. No base quality values were provided; no much bigger clone lies one nucleotide off.

The full study reports these points: The long-lived group showed more naive CD4+ T cells, fewer expanded clones and increased TCR diversity than the aged group, suggesting age selection. The CMV infection status of donors was not known, potentially confounding age-related changes in expanded clonotypes. Bulk unsorted PBMC profiling prevented conclusive comparison of naive and antigen-experienced compartments. Estimates of total diversity from one million sequenced T cells were regarded as lower bounds and underestimates. The percentage of naive T cells measured by flow cytometry correlated strongly with observed TCR beta diversity. As age increased, observed TCR beta diversity per million T cells dropped in a roughly linear way, and a significant reduction was already evident by age 40.

V is reduced by 1 base and J by 7 bases, leaving a spacing of 13 bases between them. From the cysteine up to the phenylalanine, the CDR3 has a length of 14 residues. The DNA shown is the 42-base CDR3, in frame from base 1. The germline V gene encodes CDR1 KGHSH and CDR2 LQKENI. The sequence was obtained from a man in his sixties or seventies in good health. Source material: blood. The receptor chain draws on TRBV18 and TRBJ1-1; the D gene cannot be resolved reliably. The CDR3 corresponds to CASSPRTGPVEAFF. The DNA is TGTGCCAGCTCACCACGGACGGGTCCCGTTGAAGCTTTCTTT. The reference TRBV18 and TRBJ1-1 proteins fill in what lies around the CDR3, so the full variable domain reads NAGVMQNPRHLVRRRGQEARLRCSPMKGHSHVYWYRQLPEEGLKFMVYLQKENIIDESGMPKERFSAEFPKEGPSILRIQQVVRGDSAAYFCASSPRTGPVEAFFGQGTRLTVV.